The 29 T cell receptor beta chains in this list originate from one sample, sequenced in a study of blood T cells in healthy people across ages. A sample-barcoded 5' primer and a J-beta primer mix were used in a second PCR of roughly 6 to 11 cycles. TCRdb redid the calling of the 5' RACE reads with MiXCR, one entry per CDR3 protein. Among 800,000 to 950,000 distinct CDR3 sequences listed, around 48% were seen once. Sequences were obtained from blood. The receptors derive from a man aged 30 to 45 in good health.

The V call is TRBV7-9, the J call TRBJ2-7; TRBD2 aligns across 9 bases. The V segment lost 5 bases and the J segment 7 bases; nucleotides outside the gene matches: 12. CDR3 length equals 15 residues. Germline CDR1 reads SEHNR; CDR2 reads FQNEAQ (reference sequence). Written as DNA, the CDR3 is TGTGCCAGCAGCACCGGGACTAGCCTCCCTCGGGAGCAGTACTTC. This gives the protein CASSTGTSLPREQYF.

The chain carries TRBV7-2 and TRBJ2-7; D perhaps matches TRBD1 (6 bases). CDR3 length: 15 residues. Trimming removed 1 base at V and 2 bases at J, with 12 bases between. Germline V CDR1 and CDR2: SGHTA, FQGNSA. The CDR3 nucleotides are TGTGCCAGCAGCTTAGTGTCAGGGGACGCCTACGAGCAGTACTTC. It encodes CASSLVSGDAYEQYF.

This rearrangement joins TRBV4-3 to TRBJ1-3; D unclear. V gave up 0 bases and J gave up 4 bases, with 10 bases separating them. The CDR3 is made up of 15 amino acids. Germline assignment: CDR1 LGHNA and CDR2 YSLEER. The CDR3 sequence is CASSQERGSGNTIYF. CDR3 DNA: TGCGCCAGCAGCCAAGAGAGAGGTTCCGGAAACACCATATATTTT.

This clonotype was detected ten times or more. The chain recombines TRBV7-9 with TRBJ2-1; D remains unclear. The CDR3 loop spans 12 amino acids. V lost 3 bases and J 8 bases, leaving 8 bases between the germline ends. Germline CDR1 and CDR2: SEHNR and FQNEAQ (reference sequence). The CDR3 bases are TGTGCCAGCAGCTTGACGCGCGATGAGCAGTTCTTC. This sequence encodes CASSLTRDEQFF.

V and J are TRBV2 and TRBJ2-5, with TRBD1 matching 9 bases. The J call may not be correct, given that the DNA end is closer to TRBJ2-7. The CDR3 loop spans 14 amino acids. Germline-derived CDR1 and CDR2 are SNHLY and FYNNEI. CDR3 amino acids: CASNPRQGGVEQYF. In nucleotides, the CDR3 is TGTGCCAGCAACCCGAGACAGGGGGGTGTCGAGCAGTACTTC.

This clonotype was counted a single time. The chain joins TRBV7-9 to TRBJ2-5, with 7 bases fitting TRBD2. Trimming cost V 1 base and J 11 bases; bases outside gene matches: 16. CDR1 and CDR2 (germline): SEHNR, FQNEAQ (reference sequence). The CDR3 covers 16 residues. The CDR3 DNA reads TGTGCCAGCAGCTTAGTTTCCGGGGGGTATTACAATGAGCAGTACTTC. Translating gives CASSLVSGGYYNEQYF.

This clonotype occurred a few times. CDR3 residues: CATSFEGTEAFF. As DNA, the CDR3 is TGTGCCACCTCTTTTGAGGGTACTGAAGCTTTCTTT. The J gene is TRBJ1-1, the V gene TRBV10-3; D ambiguous. Germline V gene lookup returns CDR1 ENHRY and CDR2 SYGVKD. Trimming removed 10 bases at V and 5 bases at J, with 14 bases between. The CDR3 consists of 12 residues.

The J gene is TRBJ2-5, the V gene TRBV5-1, with D perhaps TRBD1 (6 bases). The CDR3 length is 13 residues. Germline lookup yields CDR1 SGHRS and CDR2 YFSETQ. Deletions cut 6 bases from V and 11 bases from J, with 20 bases between. The CDR3 here is CASTTGFNNEQYF. The CDR3 nucleotides are TGCGCCAGCACCACAGGGTTCAACAATGAGCAGTACTTC.

V is TRBV6-1 and J is TRBJ2-3, with D tentatively TRBD1 or TRBD2 (6 bases each). Germline CDR1 MNHNS, CDR2 SASEGT. The CDR3 sequence is 15 residues long. V was clipped by 2 bases and J by 4 bases, with 13 bases between them. CDR3 nucleotides: TGTGCCAGCAGTGAACCGTGGGGGGCCCCAGATACGCAGTATTTT. This encodes CASSEPWGAPDTQYF.

The chain couples TRBV3-1 to TRBJ1-1; D call uncertain. Germline V gives CDR1 LGHDT, CDR2 YNNKEL (reference sequence). This CDR3 is 15 amino acids long. V lost 4 bases, J lost 3 bases, and 15 bases lay in between. As DNA, the CDR3 is TGTGCCAGCAGCCCTACTCGGGGTTTGCACACTGAAGCTTTCTTT. Residues: CASSPTRGLHTEAFF.

This clonotype appeared a single time. The chain is built from TRBV20-1 and TRBJ2-7, with a weak D call TRBD2 (5 bases). The J call is doubtful: the DNA matches TRBJ2-5 better. CDR1 DFQATT and CDR2 SNEGSKA come from the germline V gene (reference sequence). This CDR3 contains 13 residues. CDR3 in amino acids: CSASGGPEWTQYF. The CDR3 coding sequence is TGCAGTGCTAGCGGAGGCCCTGAATGGACCCAGTACTTC.

The chain couples TRBV2 to TRBJ2-1; a possible D gene is TRBD2 (5 bases). The CDR3 contains 14 residues. Trimming removed 7 bases from V and 6 bases from J, with 16 bases in between. Germline values: CDR1 SNHLY, CDR2 FYNNEI. The CDR3 nucleotides read TGTGCCAGCACTAAGGGTAGCGTGGGCAATGAGCAGTTCTTC. The encoded protein is CASTKGSVGNEQFF.

J is TRBJ2-5 and V is TRBV7-9, with a tentative D call TRBD2 (7 bases). Germline loops: CDR1 SEHNR, CDR2 FQNEAQ (reference sequence). The V end was cut by 5 bases, the J end by 5 bases, with 18 bases between. The CDR3 runs 15 residues. The CDR3 region has the DNA TGTGCCAGCAGCGAGTCGCGGGGGCCGGTCGAGACCCAGTACTTC. Protein: CASSESRGPVETQYF.

J is TRBJ2-3 and V is TRBV12-3 or TRBV12-4; D possibly corresponds to TRBD2 (6 bases). The V and J ends lost 3 bases and 4 bases respectively, with 17 bases between them. There are 16 residues in the CDR3. For the CDR3, the DNA is TGTGCCAGCAGTTTCAATGCGGGGTCTTGGGCAGATACGCAGTATTTT. Protein sequence: CASSFNAGSWADTQYF.

As concerns this clonotype: A read error may be the cause here, since a much bigger clone is one base away. No conserved phenylalanine or tryptophan is present at the end of the CDR3, so a read error is the likely explanation. The rearrangement joins TRBV6-5 to TRBJ1-2; a possible D gene is TRBD1 (5 bases). Germline assignment: CDR1 MNHEY and CDR2 SVGAGI. The CDR3 spans 13 residues. The ends were cut back, 6 bases at V and 4 bases at J, with 12 bases in the middle. The CDR3 here is CASSRDGAYGYTV. CDR3 in DNA: TGTGCCAGCAGCCGGGACGGAGCCTATGGCTACACCGTC.

V usage is TRBV10-1 and J usage is TRBJ2-2; 7 nucleotides agree with TRBD1. Germline values: CDR1 WNHNN, CDR2 SYGVQD (reference sequence). J lost 3 bases, V lost 5 bases, and 6 bases had no gene match. This CDR3 has 15 residues. The CDR3 nucleotides are TGCGCCAGCAGTCCCGGGACAGCGGACACCGGGGAGCTGTTTTTT. Translation: CASSPGTADTGELFF.

This clonotype was seen a few times. V usage is TRBV29-1 and J usage is TRBJ2-1; D is tentatively TRBD1 or TRBD2 (7 bases each). V was clipped by 1 base and J by 9 bases, with 22 bases between them. Germline V gene sequence: CDR1 SQVTM, CDR2 ANQGSEA. The length of the CDR3 is 16 residues. The CDR3 nucleotides are TGCAGCGTTGAAGTTTCAGGGGGGGGCGCGGGTATTGAGCAGTTCTTC. It yields the protein CSVEVSGGGAGIEQFF.

V gene TRBV7-9 combines with J gene TRBJ1-2; a weak D match, TRBD1 (6 bases). The germline V and J ends were trimmed by 5 bases and 4 bases, with 17 bases remaining between them. Germline V gene data show CDR1 as SEHNR and CDR2 as FQNEAQ (reference sequence). This CDR3 contains 15 residues. The CDR3 nucleotides are TGTGCCAGCAGCGATGCCAGGGGATCAGGCTATGGCTACACCTTC. Translation gives CASSDARGSGYGYTF.

This clonotype was found a few times. In nucleotides, the CDR3 is TGCGCCAGCAGCCAAGATCGGGCCCCCGGACAGTCCTACGAGCAGTACTTC. Its protein is CASSQDRAPGQSYEQYF. The chain carries TRBV4-1 and TRBJ2-7; possibly TRBD1 for D (6 bases). CDR3 length equals 17 residues. The germline V and J ends were trimmed by 0 bases and 1 base, with 16 bases remaining between them. Germline loops: CDR1 MGHRA, CDR2 YSYEKL.

The chain uses TRBV5-1 and TRBJ1-2; D possibly corresponds to TRBD1 (6 bases). The CDR3 has 16 residues. Trimming cost V 5 bases and J 3 bases, with 20 bases left between them. Germline V gene data show CDR1 as SGHRS and CDR2 as YFSETQ. The CDR3 DNA follows: TGCGCCAGCAGTATTTCTTTCGGGGACATCGACTATGGCTACACCTTC. This codes for CASSISFGDIDYGYTF. Based on the CDR3 plus reference TRBV5-1 and TRBJ1-2, the full variable domain is KAGVTQTPRYLIKTRGQQVTLSCSPISGHRSVSWYQQTPGQGLQFLFEYFSETQRNKGNFPGRFSGRQFSNSRSEMNVSTLELGDSALYLCASSISFGDIDYGYTFGSGTRLTVV.

The gene calls are TRBV20-1 and TRBJ2-6, with a weak D call TRBD1 (5 bases). Trimming left V 4 bases short and J 2 bases short, with 6 bases between. The CDR3 runs 13 residues. The germline gives CDR1 DFQATT, CDR2 SNEGSKA (reference sequence). The CDR3 DNA follows: TGCAGTGCTACAGGGCCTGGGGCCAACGTCCTGACTTTC. It encodes CSATGPGANVLTF.

The chain carries TRBV4-2 and TRBJ2-2; tentatively, D is TRBD1 (5 bases). Per germline, CDR1 LGHNA and CDR2 YNFKEQ. This CDR3 has 15 residues. Trimming shortened V by 0 bases and J by 5 bases, and 10 bases separated the two germline ends. The CDR3 reads CASSQEGQTTGELFF. In DNA, the CDR3 is TGTGCCAGCAGCCAAGAGGGGCAGACGACCGGGGAGCTGTTTTTT.

Comment on this clonotype: One end of the junction fails to match germline, which may point to a read error. The chain is built from TRBV24-1 and TRBJ2-2, with 7 bases matching TRBD2. This CDR3 has 14 residues. Germline lookup yields CDR1 KGHDR and CDR2 SFDVKD. CDR3 sequence: CATSGGGNTGELFF. For the CDR3, the DNA is TGTGCCACTAGTGGCGGGGGGAACACCGGGGAGCTGTTTTTT.

CDR3 bases: TGTGCCAGCAGTGAAGCTGAGGGCTGGTCACCCCTCCACTTT. Its protein is CASSEAEGWSPLHF. The chain joins TRBV6-1 to TRBJ1-6; no clear D. Trimming removed 0 bases from V and 10 bases from J, with 10 bases in between. The length of the CDR3 is 14 residues. Germline CDR1 MNHNS, CDR2 SASEGT.

The gene calls are TRBV5-1 and TRBJ2-3; TRBD1 aligns across 7 bases. The germline CDR1 and CDR2 sequences are SGHRS and YFSETQ. The CDR3 consists of 14 residues. Losses at the gene ends were 6 bases for V and 2 bases for J; bases not matched to a gene: 6. CDR3: CASTPGQNTDTQYF. The CDR3 DNA reads as TGCGCCAGCACCCCGGGACAGAACACAGATACGCAGTATTTT.

In this sample, this clonotype turned up a few times. The rearrangement links TRBV15 to TRBJ2-7; a weak D match, TRBD2 (5 bases). Germline V gives CDR1 LNHNV, CDR2 YYDKDF (reference sequence). This CDR3 is built from 14 residues. Trimming cost V 0 bases and J 4 bases, with 10 bases left between them. CDR3 coding DNA: TGTGCCACCAGCAGAGATAACGGGGAGTACGAGCAGTACTTC. Amino acid sequence: CATSRDNGEYEQYF.

This clonotype showed up just a few times. The chain joins TRBV11-2 to TRBJ1-2; weak D call: TRBD1 (5 bases). V lost 2 bases and J lost 8, with 12 bases in between. The CDR3 contains 13 residues. CDR1 and CDR2 from the germline V gene are SGHAT and FQNNGV. CDR3 coding DNA: TGTGCCAGCAGCTTAAGCAGGGCCTACGGCTACACCTTC. Its protein product is CASSLSRAYGYTF.

The rearrangement uses TRBV6-5 and TRBJ1-5; D not certain. Germline loops: CDR1 MNHEY, CDR2 SVGAGI. This CDR3 comprises 14 residues. The germline V and J ends were trimmed by 5 bases and 11 bases, with 19 bases remaining between them. CDR3 protein: CASSPIKLGSAQHF. CDR3 nucleotide sequence: TGTGCCAGCAGTCCTATCAAGCTGGGGAGCGCCCAGCATTTT.

This clonotype was seen a single time. The chain carries TRBV3-1 and TRBJ2-1; D perhaps matches TRBD2 (7 bases). This CDR3 comprises 15 residues. Germline CDR1 and CDR2: LGHDT and YNNKEL (reference sequence). With 4 bases removed from V and 5 bases from J, the gap between germline ends came to 15 bases. This CDR3 is CASSPVGGRNNEQFF. The DNA for the CDR3 is TGTGCCAGCAGCCCCGTGGGGGGGCGGAACAATGAGCAGTTCTTC.